The next 4 T cell receptor beta chains were all read from a single sample in a study of blood T cell repertoires in COVID-19. Profiled with immunoSEQ multiplex PCR; TCRdb holds only in-frame clones, not every one. Of about 200,000 clones listed, about 80% are singletons. The material sequenced was PBMCs or T cells enriched from blood (not recorded which). The origin of the receptors is a woman in her sixties with acute COVID-19.

The rearrangement uses TRBV5-4 and TRBJ2-5; 7 bases are a match to TRBD2. The CDR3 runs to 16 residues. V was clipped by 4 bases and J by 5 bases; unmatched bases: 14. The V gene's germline CDR1 is SGHNT and CDR2 YYREEE (reference sequence). CDR3 nucleotides: TGTGCCAGCAGCATTTCTAGCGCCCCCGGGGGGGAGACCCAGTACTTC. It encodes CASSISSAPGGETQYF. The full variable domain, with the rest looked up from reference TRBV5-4 and TRBJ2-5, is ETGVTQSPTHLIKTRGQQVTLRCSSQSGHNTVSWYQQALGQGPQFIFQYYREEENGRGNFPPRFSGLQFPNYSSELNVNALELDDSALYLCASSISSAPGGETQYFGPGTRLLVL.

This chain connects TRBV7-7 to TRBJ2-2; 9 nucleotides line up with TRBD2. V dropped 5 bases and J dropped 2; count of bases not matched to a gene: 6. This CDR3 contains 16 residues. Germline V CDR1 and CDR2: SSHAT, FNYEAQ (reference sequence). Here the CDR3 reads CASSHNSGRNTGELFF. CDR3 nucleotide sequence: TGTGCCAGCAGCCACAATAGCGGGAGAAACACCGGGGAGCTGTTTTTT.

V gene TRBV11-2 combines with J gene TRBJ1-1; TRBD1 might be the D (6 bases). This CDR3 contains 14 residues. Trimming removed 3 bases from V and 0 bases from J, with 8 bases in between. Germline CDR1 reads SGHAT; CDR2 reads FQNNGV. The CDR3 region has the DNA TGTGCCAGCAGCTTCGGACAGCTGAACACTGAAGCTTTCTTT. It yields the protein CASSFGQLNTEAFF.

The chain joins TRBV7-9 to TRBJ2-7; TRBD1 matches 7 bases. The J segment lost 2 bases and the V segment lost 5 bases, leaving 6 bases of the junction unmatched. The germline V gene encodes CDR1 SEHNR and CDR2 FQNEAQ (reference sequence). The CDR3 contains 14 residues. DNA for the CDR3: TGTGCCAGCAGCCCGTCGACAGGGCCCTACGAGCAGTACTTC. This sequence encodes CASSPSTGPYEQYF.